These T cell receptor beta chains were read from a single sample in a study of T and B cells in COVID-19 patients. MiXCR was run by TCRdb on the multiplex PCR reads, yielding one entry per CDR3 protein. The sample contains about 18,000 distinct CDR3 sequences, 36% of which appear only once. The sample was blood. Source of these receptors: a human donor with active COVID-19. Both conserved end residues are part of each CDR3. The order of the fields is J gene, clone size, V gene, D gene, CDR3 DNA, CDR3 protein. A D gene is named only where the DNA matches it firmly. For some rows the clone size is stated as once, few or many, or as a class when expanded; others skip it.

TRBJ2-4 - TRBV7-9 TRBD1 TGTGCCAGCAGCTTGGGCCAGGGGGAAGTTCGGTACTTC CASSLGQGEVRYF
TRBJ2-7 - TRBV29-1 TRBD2 TGCAGCGTTGTGGGTGGGGAGGGCTTC CSVVGGEGF
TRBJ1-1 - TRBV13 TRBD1 TGTGCCAGCAGCTTTCGACAGGGTCTAAGCACTGAAGCTTTCTTT CASSFRQGLSTEAFF
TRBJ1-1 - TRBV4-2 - TGTGCCAGCAGCCCAGCACAGGGCTCGGACACTGAAGCTTTCTTT CASSPAQGSDTEAFF
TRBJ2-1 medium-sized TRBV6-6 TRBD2 TGTGCCAGCAGTATAGCGGGAGAAAGATACAATGAGCAGTTCTTC CASSIAGERYNEQFF
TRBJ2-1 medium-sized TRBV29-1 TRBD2 TGCAGCGTGTGGGGGGGGGGGGTCGCCTACAATGAGCAGTTCTTC CSVWGGGVAYNEQFF
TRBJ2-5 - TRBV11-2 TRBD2 TGTGCCAGCAGCTTTGGCGGGGGGAACCAAGAGACCCAGTACTTC CASSFGGGNQETQYF
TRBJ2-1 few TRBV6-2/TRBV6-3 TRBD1 TGTGCCAGCAGTTTGGGACAGGGTGGTTCCTACAATGAGCAGTTCTTC CASSLGQGGSYNEQFF
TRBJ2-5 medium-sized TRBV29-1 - TGCAGCGTTGAGAGAGGAGGCAGGGTGGGGGAGACCCAGTACTTC CSVERGGRVGETQYF
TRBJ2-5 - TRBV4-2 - TGTGCCAGCAGCCATCCCGAGCGAGAGACCCAGTACTTC CASSHPERETQYF
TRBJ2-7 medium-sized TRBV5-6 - TGTGCCAGCAGCTTGGTCGTGGCGGGCGAGCAGTACTTC CASSLVVAGEQYF
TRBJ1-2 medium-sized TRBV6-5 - TGTGCCAGCAGTTACAGGGGGGGTGGCTACACCTTC CASSYRGGGYTF
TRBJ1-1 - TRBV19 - TGTGCCAGTAGTCCCAATGAGTTGAACACTGAAGCTTTCTTT CASSPNELNTEAFF
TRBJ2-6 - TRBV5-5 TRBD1 TGTGCCAGCAGCTCATCGCCGGGACAGGTCTCTGGGGCCAACGTCCTGACTTTC CASSSSPGQVSGANVLTF
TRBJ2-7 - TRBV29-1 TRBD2 TGCAGCGTGGACGGACTAGCGGGGTCCTACGAGCAGTACTTC CSVDGLAGSYEQYF
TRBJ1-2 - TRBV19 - TGTGCCAGTAGTATATCGGCCACGGGTTATGGCTACACCTTC CASSISATGYGYTF
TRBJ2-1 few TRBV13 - TGTGCCAGCAGCTCGGCCCGGGACCGATTCACTTCCAGCTCCTACAATGAGCAGTTCTTC CASSSARDRFTSSSYNEQFF
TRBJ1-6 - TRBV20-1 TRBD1 TGCAGTGCAAGGCAGGACAGGGGGTATTCACCCCTCCACTTT CSARQDRGYSPLHF
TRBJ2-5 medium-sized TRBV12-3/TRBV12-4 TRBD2 TGTGCCAGCAGCCAAAGCGGGGGACAAGAGACCCAGTACTTC CASSQSGGQETQYF
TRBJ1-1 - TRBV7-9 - TGTGCCAGCAGCTTAGTGGGCCGCAAGAACACTGAAGCTTTCTTT CASSLVGRKNTEAFF
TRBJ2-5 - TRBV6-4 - TGTGCCAGCAATGCCTTTCAGCCCCGATGGGAAGAGACCCAGTACTTC CASNAFQPRWEETQYF
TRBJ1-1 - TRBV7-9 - TGTGCCAGCAGCTTAGACGTAGCCACGAGTTACAACACTGAAGCTTTCTTT CASSLDVATSYNTEAFF
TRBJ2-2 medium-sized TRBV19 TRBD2 TGTGCCAGTAGTACTAGCGGATACAACACCGGGGAGCTGTTTTTT CASSTSGYNTGELFF
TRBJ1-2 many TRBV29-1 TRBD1 TGCAGCGTTGAAGATTTATCGCCGGGACAGGGCTATGGCTACACCTTC CSVEDLSPGQGYGYTF
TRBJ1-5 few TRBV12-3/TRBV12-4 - TGTGCCAGCAGTTCCACGACAGGAACAGGCAATCAGCCCCAGCATTTT CASSSTTGTGNQPQHF
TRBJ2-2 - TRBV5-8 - TGTGCCAGCAGCCCGACGGATGCGAACACCGGGGAGCTGTTTTTT CASSPTDANTGELFF
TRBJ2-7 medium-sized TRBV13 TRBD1 TGTGCCAGCAGCCGAGGACAGGATCCTACCTACGAGCAGTACTTC CASSRGQDPTYEQYF
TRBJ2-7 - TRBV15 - TGTGCCACCAGCAGAGATGTGAGCTCCTACGAGCAGTACTTC CATSRDVSSYEQYF
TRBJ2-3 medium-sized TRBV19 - TGTGCCAGTAGTACCCTCCGGGACGGCCAAACAGATACGCAGTATTTT CASSTLRDGQTDTQYF
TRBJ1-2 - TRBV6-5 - TGTGCCAGCAGTTCTCGGGACGGGGGCTATGGCTACACCTTC CASSSRDGGYGYTF
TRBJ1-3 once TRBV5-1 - TGCGCCAGCAGCTTAACATCGGCTGGAAACACCATATATTTT CASSLTSAGNTIYF
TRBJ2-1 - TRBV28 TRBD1 TGTGCCGGGGCGGGACAGGGCGAGACGGCGGGGAAAAATGAGCAGTTCTTC CAGAGQGETAGKNEQFF
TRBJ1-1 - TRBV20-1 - TGCAGTGCCCTACCTGGGGGGACGGTGAACACTGAAGCTTTCTTT CSALPGGTVNTEAFF
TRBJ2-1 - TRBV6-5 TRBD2 TGTGCCAGCAGCTTATCCGTCCCGGGACTAGATGAGCAGTTCTTC CASSLSVPGLDEQFF
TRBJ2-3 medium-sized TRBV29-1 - TGCAGCGCCAAGGCCGCAGATACGCAGTATTTT CSAKAADTQYF
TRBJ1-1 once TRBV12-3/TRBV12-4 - TGTGCCAGCAGTTTTTTCGGCAGGGCGGGCACTGAAGCTTTCTTT CASSFFGRAGTEAFF
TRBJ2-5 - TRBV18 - TGTGCCAGCTCCTCAGGGGTACAAGAGACCCAGTACTTC CASSSGVQETQYF
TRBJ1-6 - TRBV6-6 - TGTGCCAGCAGGGGGACGGAATTTTATAATTCACCCCTCCACTTT CASRGTEFYNSPLHF
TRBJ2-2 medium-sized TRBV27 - TGTGCCAGCAGTTTGATGGCGAACACCGGGGAGCTGTTTTTT CASSLMANTGELFF
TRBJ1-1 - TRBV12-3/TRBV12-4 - TGTGCCAGCAGTTTAATCAGGGGTACGGGGCCGGTCACTGAAGCTTTCTTT CASSLIRGTGPVTEAFF